These 21 T cell receptor beta chains originate from one sample sequenced in a study of regulatory T cells in long-lasting Graves disease. Arm-PCR of CDR3 regions and iRepertoire HTBI primers were the basis on which TCR beta libraries were built. TCRdb reprocessed the multiplex PCR reads with MiXCR, giving one entry per CDR3 protein. The sample consists of some 500,000 distinct CDR3 sequences, around 15% of them appearing once. Sample time point: newly diagnosed GD, antithyroid drugs for less than 3 months. Construction of the TCR library relied on RNA isolated from PBMCs. These data were also reused for a study on T cells in Graves' hyperthyroidism and ophthalmopathy.

The sequenced sample was peripheral blood mononuclear cells (PBMCs), obtained at new diagnosis, from a patient treated with antithyroid drugs. The receptors originated from a woman aged 40-65 years with Graves disease.

The V gene is TRBV5-1, the J gene TRBJ2-7; TRBD1 matches at 9 bases. This CDR3 spans 15 amino acids. Germline V gene lookup returns CDR1 SGHRS and CDR2 YFSETQ. V gave up 3 bases and J gave up 5 bases; unmatched junction bases: 9. CDR3 in DNA: TGCGCCAGCAGCTCGGGACAGGGTGGGGGCCACGAGCAGTACTTC. It translates to CASSSGQGGGHEQYF.

This clonotype came up many times. The V call is TRBV20-1, the J call TRBJ2-3; a weak D match, TRBD2 (6 bases). V dropped 1 base and J dropped 3 bases, with 8 bases sitting between them. The CDR3 loop spans 13 amino acids. Germline V gives CDR1 DFQATT, CDR2 SNEGSKA (reference sequence). The CDR3 loop reads CSARAGVTDTQYF. The CDR3 region has the DNA TGCAGTGCTAGAGCGGGGGTGACAGATACGCAGTATTTT.

Ten or more counts support this clonotype. This chain links TRBV12-3 or TRBV12-4 with TRBJ2-7; D perhaps matches TRBD2 (5 bases). The CDR3 has 14 amino acids. The V and J ends lost 3 bases and 3 bases respectively, with 12 bases between them. The CDR3 region has the DNA TGTGCCAGCAGTTTTTCCGGGGTTTACTACGAGCAGTACTTC. This translates into CASSFSGVYYEQYF.

In this sample, this clonotype turned up many times. This chain links TRBV19 with TRBJ1-1; D is unclear. There are 14 residues in the CDR3. Germline V gene lookup returns CDR1 LNHDA and CDR2 SQIVND (reference sequence). V gave up 6 bases and J gave up 5 bases, with 16 bases separating them. The DNA of the CDR3 is TGTGCCAGTAGCCCCCGCGGGCCCGGTACTGAAGCTTTCTTT. Protein: CASSPRGPGTEAFF.

This clonotype was counted between two and nine times. V usage is TRBV7-9 and J usage is TRBJ2-1; D not resolved. The V end was cut by 3 bases, the J end by 5 bases, with 11 bases between. Germline CDR1 SEHNR, CDR2 FQNEAQ (reference sequence). CDR3 length: 14 residues. CDR3 region: CASSFRQVNNEQFF. The CDR3 nucleotides read TGTGCCAGCAGCTTCAGGCAGGTAAACAATGAGCAGTTCTTC.

The rearrangement uses TRBV27 and TRBJ1-5; D is ambiguous. The V gene lost 6 bases and the J gene lost 6 bases, with 30 bases spanning the gap. Germline V gene data show CDR1 as MNHEY and CDR2 as SMNVEV (reference sequence). The CDR3 contains 19 residues. CDR3 sequence: CASSLGRSSLRRNGQPQHF. Here the CDR3 DNA reads TGTGCCAGCAGCCTAGGTCGATCGTCACTTCGGCGTAACGGTCAGCCCCAGCATTTT.

The chain recombines TRBV20-1 with TRBJ1-1; D call uncertain. The CDR3 covers 13 residues. Germline V lookup: CDR1 DFQATT, CDR2 SNEGSKA (reference sequence). The ends were cut back, 6 bases at V and 1 base at J, with 12 bases in the middle. CDR3 nucleotides: TGCAGTGCCTCAGGACTGGGGAACACTGAAGCTTTCTTT. Its translation is CSASGLGNTEAFF.

This clonotype was seen repeatedly, ten times or more. CDR3 DNA: TGTGCCAGCAGCTTAGACGGGGGGGCCTTCAATGAGCAGTTCTTC. Encoded protein: CASSLDGGAFNEQFF. The genes are TRBV11-3 and TRBJ2-1, with 8 bases identical to TRBD2. With V trimmed by 0 bases and J by 6 bases, 4 bases remained unmatched. From germline, CDR1 is SGHNT and CDR2 YENEEA. The length of the CDR3 is 15 residues. Full variable domain (outside the CDR3, taken from reference TRBV11-3 and TRBJ2-1): EAGVVQSPRYKIIEKKQPVAFWCNPISGHNTLYWYLQNLGQGPELLIRYENEEAVDDSQLPKDRFSAERLKGVDSTLKIQPAELGDSAVYLCASSLDGGAFNEQFFGPGTRLTVL.

This clonotype was detected ten times or more. The chain combines TRBV19 with TRBJ2-7; D may be TRBD1 (5 bases). The CDR3 sequence is 14 residues long. Germline V lookup: CDR1 LNHDA, CDR2 SQIVND (reference sequence). V gave up 4 bases and J gave up 2 bases, with 12 bases separating them. As DNA, the CDR3 is TGTGCCAGTAGTAGAAGTAGGGGTACCTACGAGCAGTACTTC. This encodes CASSRSRGTYEQYF.

This clonotype showed up many times. The V call is TRBV12-3 or TRBV12-4, the J call TRBJ1-5; possible D gene TRBD1, 6 bases. Trimming removed 6 bases at V and 5 bases at J, with 11 bases between. This CDR3 region has 13 residues. The CDR3 spells CASSLQGHQPQHF. CDR3 sequence (DNA): TGTGCCAGCAGCTTACAGGGTCATCAGCCCCAGCATTTT.

This clonotype was found many times. V is TRBV12-3 or TRBV12-4 and J is TRBJ1-6, with D perhaps matching TRBD1 (5 bases). V was pared by 6 bases and J by 9 bases, with 12 bases between. The CDR3 is made up of 13 amino acids. The chain's CDR3 is CASRPGGSSPLHF. The CDR3 DNA reads TGTGCCAGCAGGCCTGGGGGATCTTCACCCCTCCACTTT.

This clonotype occurred many times. The genes are TRBV12-3 or TRBV12-4 and TRBJ1-5; D possibly corresponds to TRBD1 (5 bases). CDR3 length: 16 residues. The V gene lost 6 bases and the J gene lost 6 bases, with 21 bases spanning the gap. CDR3 DNA sequence: TGTGCCAGCAGCGGGGGGAGGGAAGAATGGAGTCAGCCCCAGCATTTT. Its translation is CASSGGREEWSQPQHF.

This clonotype has more than one count but fewer than ten. The rearrangement joins TRBV12-3 or TRBV12-4 to TRBJ2-4; TRBD2 agrees at 12 bases. The CDR3 is 15 amino acids. V lost 5 bases to trimming and J lost 9 bases; unmatched junction nucleotides: 8. The CDR3 DNA is TGTGCCAGCAGTCCCGGGACTAGCGGGCAAGGCATTCAGTACTTC. This gives the protein CASSPGTSGQGIQYF.

This clonotype was counted ten times or more. The V and J genes are TRBV7-2 and TRBJ2-3; the D gene is possibly TRBD2 (6 bases). Trimming removed 4 bases from V and 0 bases from J, with 8 bases in between. The CDR3 has 14 residues. Germline CDR1 SGHTA, CDR2 FQGNSA. The CDR3, as DNA: TGTGCCAGCAGCTGGACTATCAGCACAGATACGCAGTATTTT. This encodes CASSWTISTDTQYF.

This clonotype showed up many times. This rearrangement joins TRBV7-9 to TRBJ1-1; no clear D. Germline-derived CDR1 and CDR2 are SEHNR and FQNEAQ (reference sequence). Trimming left V 1 base short and J 5 bases short, with 11 bases between. This CDR3 is 14 amino acids long. CDR3 sequence (DNA): TGTGCCAGCAGCTTAGAGGGTATAAGTACTGAAGCTTTCTTT. Translation gives CASSLEGISTEAFF. The full variable domain, in which reference TRBV7-9 and TRBJ1-1 provide the parts outside the CDR3, is DTGVSQNPRHKITKRGQNVTFRCDPISEHNRLYWYRQTLGQGPEFLTYFQNEAQLEKSRLLSDRFSAERPKGSFSTLEIQRTEQGDSAMYLCASSLEGISTEAFFGQGTRLTVV.

This clonotype occurred many times. J is TRBJ2-5 and V is TRBV2, with TRBD2 as a possible D gene (6 bases). V dropped 5 bases and J dropped 5 bases, with 21 bases sitting between them. This CDR3 spans 16 amino acids. Per the germline V gene, CDR1 is SNHLY and CDR2 is FYNNEI. CDR3 sequence: CASSPGRTKPSETQYF. The DNA of the CDR3 is TGTGCCAGCAGTCCCGGACGGACTAAACCTAGTGAGACCCAGTACTTC.

This clonotype was observed many times. This chain connects TRBV28 to TRBJ1-4, with D possibly being TRBD1 (5 bases). Trimming took off 6 bases at V and 3 bases at J, with 23 bases between the two ends. The CDR3 has 18 residues. Germline CDR1 and CDR2: MDHEN and SYDVKM. The CDR3 DNA sequence: TGTGCCAGCAGCCCACTCGGGGGGTCAGTGCAGTCTAATGAAAAACTGTTTTTT. It codes for CASSPLGGSVQSNEKLFF.

This clonotype was recorded at least ten times. The chain is built from TRBV3-1 and TRBJ1-4; possible D gene TRBD1, 5 bases. There are 15 residues in the CDR3. V was shortened by 4 bases and J by 7 bases, with 16 bases between the two germline ends. The germline V gene has CDR1 LGHDT and CDR2 YNNKEL (reference sequence). CDR3 coding DNA: TGTGCCAGCAGCCTCGGGGCGAGTGGGGGTGAAAAACTGTTTTTT. Translating it yields CASSLGASGGEKLFF.

This clonotype has only a few counts. This sequence joins TRBV19 and TRBJ2-7, with D possibly matching TRBD2 (5 bases). V lost 5 bases and J 2 bases, leaving 10 bases between the germline ends. The germline CDR1 and CDR2 sequences are LNHDA and SQIVND (reference sequence). This CDR3 is built from 13 residues. The CDR3 is CASSPVGAYEQYF. The CDR3 DNA reads as TGTGCCAGTAGTCCCGTCGGGGCCTACGAGCAGTACTTC.

The chain links TRBV13 to TRBJ2-2; 7 positions agree with TRBD2. The CDR3 sequence is 17 residues long. The J segment lost 4 bases and the V segment lost 1 base, leaving 9 bases of the junction unmatched. Germline CDR1 is PRHDT and CDR2 is FYEKMQ (reference sequence). CDR3 bases: TGTGCCAGCAGCTTAGCCATCTACGGGGGGACCACCGGGGAGCTGTTTTTT. Translation gives CASSLAIYGGTTGELFF.

This chain links TRBV12-3 or TRBV12-4 with TRBJ1-5; possible D gene TRBD1, 5 bases. The CDR3 has 13 residues. Trimming shortened V by 2 bases and J by 9 bases, and 11 bases separated the two germline ends. The CDR3, as DNA: TGTGCCAGCAGTTTAAGGCTGCAGGGGCCCCAGCATTTT. Amino acids: CASSLRLQGPQHF.